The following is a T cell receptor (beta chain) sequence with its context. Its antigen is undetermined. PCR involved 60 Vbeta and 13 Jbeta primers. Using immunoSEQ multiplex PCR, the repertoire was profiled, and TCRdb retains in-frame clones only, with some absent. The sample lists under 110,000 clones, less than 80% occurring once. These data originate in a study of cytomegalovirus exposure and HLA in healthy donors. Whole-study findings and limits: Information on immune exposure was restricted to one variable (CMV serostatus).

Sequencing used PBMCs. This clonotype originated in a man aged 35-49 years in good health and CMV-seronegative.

The CDR3 spells CASSSGQQETQYF. CDR3 DNA: TGTGCCAGCAGCTCCGGACAGCAAGAGACCCAGTACTTC. The chain couples TRBV7-6 to TRBJ2-5, with D possibly matching TRBD1 (6 bases). Trimming removed 4 bases from V and 2 bases from J, with 8 bases in between. Germline V gene sequence: CDR1 SGHVS, CDR2 FNYEAQ. The CDR3 totals 13 residues.